The T cell receptor (beta chain) described here comes from a study of PD-1 blockade in classical Hodgkin lymphoma (dated by TCRdb to 2020 to 2022). With regard to the full study: Nivolumab dosing was 3 mg/kg intravenously every 2 weeks, continuing until either disease progression or unacceptable toxicity. The study used TCR beta sequencing and CyTOF to define a peripheral blood immune signature of response to PD-1 blockade in classical Hodgkin lymphoma. The study at large found these results: CD4+ but not CD8+ TCR diversity rose significantly by C4D1 (p=0.0027 vs p=0.16), most apparent in complete responders (p=0.02). Patients starting nivolumab less than 1 year after ASCT had lower diversity and were excluded from later analyses to avoid confounding by immune reconstitution. The study was limited to a single clinical trial cohort, and causes of repertoire differences, possibly disease activity or prior therapy, remained undefined. Baseline TCR diversity was reported as lower in newly diagnosed patients than in healthy donors, and lower still in relapsed/refractory patients. Baseline diversity similar to that of newly diagnosed patients was observed in trial patients achieving complete response, whereas significantly lower diversity was observed in partial responders and progressors.

Genomic DNA was extracted with the Qiagen DNeasy kit from unsorted PBMCs and from negatively selected CD4+ and CD8+ fractions. Amplification of TCR beta CDR3 regions was done by immunoSEQ multiplex PCR with primers that anneal to V and J segments. Amplification bias was minimized using a synthetic immune receptor repertoire, and residual bias was removed computationally after sequencing. The original methods were these. Repertoire diversity was quantified as the Shannon entropy index using custom Python scripts. The unsorted, CD4+ and CD8+ repertoires were each analyzed separately, with the exception of combined analyses, where CD4+ and CD8+ sequences were merged in silico. A clone was considered expanded if an increase in frequency of at least 2-fold after treatment relative to C1D1 was found, and a pseudocount of 0.5 was applied to clones undetected at baseline. Singleton clones were defined as clones with 0 or 1 copy at C1D1, and non-singleton clones were defined as clones with 2 or more copies. By matching protein sequences in sorted samples from the same patient, clones expanded in unsorted samples were annotated as CD4+, CD8+ or unknown. Wilcoxon tests were applied to paired samples to test diversity changes from C1D1 to C4D1. TCRdb holds this immuneACCESS table with in-frame rearrangements only. Some clones are missing; in checked studies, unresolved V genes explain under half, and the rest has no known cause. V, J and clone size are taken as reported in that table, and D and trimming were inferred from the DNA itself. The sample records about 39,000 clones, 69% of which are singletons. Approximately 14% of the sample rests with the top ten.

Comment on this clone: Its specific antigen is unknown. It has no much larger one-base neighbor in the sample; base qualities were not kept. Distinct nucleotide sequences in the sample also encode this CDR3.

The germline V gene gives CDR1 as ENHRY and CDR2 as SYGVKD. The V end gives up 4 bases and the J end 7 bases, leaving 7 bases in the junction not matched to a gene. The CDR3 holds 14 amino acids from the cysteine to the phenylalanine. The only DNA kept is the CDR3, 42 bases in frame from the first base. In light of the paper, this sample's time point label describes: cycle 2 day 1 (C2D1) of nivolumab. Every trial patient had relapsed following autologous stem cell transplantation, and prior brentuximab vedotin exposure was what differed among cohorts A, B and C. The trial cohort was composed of under 70 patients with relapsed/refractory classical Hodgkin lymphoma, for whom complete response, partial response or progressive disease was recorded as best overall response. Single-agent nivolumab was administered to trial patients in the multi-cohort phase II CheckMate 205 trial. An independent review committee assessed best overall response by applying the 2007 International Working Group response criteria. PBMCs from the trial were collected at three points: immediately before nivolumab initiation (C1D1), and during therapy at cycle 2 day 1 and cycle 4 day 1. Peripheral blood was collected in 8 mL Vacutainer Cell Preparation Tubes, from which PBMCs were isolated by centrifugation and then cryopreserved.

The chain links TRBV10-3 with TRBJ1-5; 7 nucleotides in the junction match TRBD1. The sample was peripheral blood mononuclear cells (PBMCs), taken before the second cycle of nivolumab. The source of this sequence is a human donor with classical Hodgkin lymphoma. The nucleotide sequence reads TGTGCCATCAGTGGGACAGGACGAGGGCAGCCCCAGCATTTT. It translates to CAISGTGRGQPQHF.